What follows are 9 T cell receptor beta chains derived from one specimen sequenced in a study of T cell responses to AZD1222 COVID-19 vaccine. This table comes from immunoSEQ multiplex PCR, and its TCRdb copy is limited to in-frame clones, with some not included. In the table there are some 150,000 clones, 92% of which are singletons. The specimen comprised peripheral blood, sampled 28 days after the second AZD1222 dose. All receptors derive from an adult who received the AZD1222 COVID-19 vaccine.

J is TRBJ2-1 and V is TRBV7-2; D unresolved. The CDR3 extends over 11 amino acids. Trimming removed 0 bases at V and 8 bases at J, with 2 bases between. Germline CDR1 reads SGHTA; CDR2 reads FQGNSA. CDR3 DNA: TGTGCCAGCAGCTTAGCATATGAGCAGTTCTTC. Protein product: CASSLAYEQFF.

CDR3 in amino acids: CASSDLGAGDEKLFF. DNA for the CDR3: TGTGCCAGCAGTGATTTAGGGGCAGGGGATGAAAAACTGTTTTTT. The V call is TRBV25-1, the J call TRBJ1-4; weak D call: TRBD1 (6 bases). Trimming pared 3 bases from V and 6 bases from J, leaving 14 bases between. Germline CDR1 and CDR2: MGHDK and SYGVNS. The CDR3 extends over 15 amino acids.

This chain uses TRBV5-4 with TRBJ1-3; D is unclear. Germline-derived CDR1 and CDR2 are SGHNT and YYREEE (reference sequence). Trimming took off 0 bases at V and 1 base at J, with 11 bases between the two ends. The CDR3 has 16 residues. CDR3 region: CASSLDGLGSGNTIYF. DNA of the CDR3: TGTGCCAGCAGCTTGGATGGCTTAGGATCTGGAAACACCATATATTTT.

This chain links TRBV25-1 with TRBJ2-1; possible D gene TRBD2, 6 bases. The germline V gene has CDR1 MGHDK and CDR2 SYGVNS. The CDR3 sequence is 17 residues long. V lost 2 bases to trimming and J lost 8 bases, with 22 bases between them. In DNA form, the CDR3 reads TGTGCCAGCAGTGAAACCGCAGTCGGGGGAGTTTTGGATGAGCAGTTCTTC. Protein: CASSETAVGGVLDEQFF.

V is TRBV5-5 and J is TRBJ2-5; 11 bases are a match to TRBD2. The CDR3 sequence is 15 residues long. With V trimmed by 10 bases and J by 5 bases, 13 bases remained unmatched. Germline loops: CDR1 SGHKS, CDR2 YYEKEE (reference sequence). CDR3 DNA: TGTGCCTCCTCGGTAGCGGGAGGGCCACGGGAGACCCAGTACTTC. It yields the protein CASSVAGGPRETQYF. Together with reference TRBV5-5 and TRBJ2-5, the CDR3 gives the full variable domain: DAGVTQSPTHLIKTRGQQVTLRCSPISGHKSVSWYQQVLGQGPQFIFQYYEKEERGRGNFPDRFSARQFPNYSSELNVNALLLGDSALYLCASSVAGGPRETQYFGPGTRLLVL.

The CDR3 DNA reads TGTGCCAGCAGCTTGGTCGAGGGAGACTATGGCTACACCTTC. It translates to CASSLVEGDYGYTF. V is TRBV5-6 and J is TRBJ1-2; D gene ambiguous. The CDR3 consists of 14 residues. Germline V CDR1 and CDR2: SGHDT, YYEEEE. Trimming took off 0 bases at V and 3 bases at J, with 9 bases between the two ends. The full variable domain, in which reference TRBV5-6 and TRBJ1-2 provide the parts outside the CDR3, is DAGVTQSPTHLIKTRGQQVTLRCSPKSGHDTVSWYQQALGQGPQFIFQYYEEEERQRGNFPDRFSGHQFPNYSSELNVNALLLGDSALYLCASSLVEGDYGYTFGSGTRLTVV.

The V gene is TRBV19, the J gene TRBJ1-4; weak D call: TRBD1 (5 bases). V lost 3 bases and J lost 3, with 11 bases in between. There are 15 residues in the CDR3. Germline CDR1 LNHDA, CDR2 SQIVND (reference sequence). The CDR3 region has the DNA TGTGCCAGTAGTATCTTAGGGGCAGCTAATGAAAAACTGTTTTTT. Its translation: CASSILGAANEKLFF.

The rearrangement uses TRBV14 and TRBJ1-3; tentative D call: TRBD1 (5 bases). Per germline, CDR1 SGHDN and CDR2 FVKESK. V lost 3 bases and J 0 bases, leaving 9 bases between the germline ends. This CDR3 has 15 residues. CDR3 region: CASSHWDRSGNTIYF. In DNA form, the CDR3 reads TGTGCCAGCAGCCACTGGGACCGCTCTGGAAACACCATATATTTT. The whole variable domain, filled in from reference TRBV14 and TRBJ1-3, reads EAGVTQFPSHSVIEKGQTVTLRCDPISGHDNLYWYRRVMGKEIKFLLHFVKESKQDESGMPNNRFLAERTGGTYSTLKVQPAELEDSGVYFCASSHWDRSGNTIYFGEGSWLTVV.

The gene calls are TRBV11-3 and TRBJ2-1; perhaps TRBD2 as D (6 bases). Between the trimmed V and J ends, which lost 1 base and 2 bases, there was a span of 6 bases. The CDR3 is 14 residues long. CDR1 is SGHNT, CDR2 YENEEA, per germline. The CDR3 here is CASSLAGAYNEQFF. CDR3 bases: TGTGCCAGCAGCTTAGCGGGAGCCTACAATGAGCAGTTCTTC.